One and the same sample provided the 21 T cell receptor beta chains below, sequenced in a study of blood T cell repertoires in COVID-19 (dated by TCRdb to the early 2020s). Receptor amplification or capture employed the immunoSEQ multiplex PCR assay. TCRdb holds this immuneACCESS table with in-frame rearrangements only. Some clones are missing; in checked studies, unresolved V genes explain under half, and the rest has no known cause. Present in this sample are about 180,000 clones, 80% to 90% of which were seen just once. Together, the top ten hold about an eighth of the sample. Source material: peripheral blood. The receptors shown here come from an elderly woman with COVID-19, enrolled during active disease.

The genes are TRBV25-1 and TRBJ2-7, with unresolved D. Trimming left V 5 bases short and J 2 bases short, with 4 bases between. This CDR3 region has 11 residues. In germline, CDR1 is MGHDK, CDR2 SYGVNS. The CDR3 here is CASSYTYEQYF. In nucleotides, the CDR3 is TGTGCCAGCAGTTACACCTACGAGCAGTACTTC.

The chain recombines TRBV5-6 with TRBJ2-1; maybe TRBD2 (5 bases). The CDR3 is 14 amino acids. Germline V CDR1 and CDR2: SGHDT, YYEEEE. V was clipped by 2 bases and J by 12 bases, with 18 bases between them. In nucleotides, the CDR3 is TGTGCCAGCAGCTTCAACGTGGGAGCCCCGAGGCAGTTCTTC. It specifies CASSFNVGAPRQFF.

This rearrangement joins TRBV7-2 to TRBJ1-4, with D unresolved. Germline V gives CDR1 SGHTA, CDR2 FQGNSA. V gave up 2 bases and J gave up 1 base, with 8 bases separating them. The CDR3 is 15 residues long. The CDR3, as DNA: TGTGCCAGCAGCTTATGGAGCGGAACTAATGAAAAACTGTTTTTT. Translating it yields CASSLWSGTNEKLFF. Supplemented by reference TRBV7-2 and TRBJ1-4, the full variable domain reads GAGVSQSPSNKVTEKGKDVELRCDPISGHTALYWYRQSLGQGLEFLIYFQGNSAPDKSGLPSDRFSAERTGGSVSTLTIQRTQQEDSAVYLCASSLWSGTNEKLFFGSGTQLSVL.

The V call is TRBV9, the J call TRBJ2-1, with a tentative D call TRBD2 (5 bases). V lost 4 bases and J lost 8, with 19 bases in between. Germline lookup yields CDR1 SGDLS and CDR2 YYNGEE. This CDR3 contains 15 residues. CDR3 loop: CASSPRTVPLDEQFF. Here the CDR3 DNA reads TGTGCCAGCAGCCCACGGACTGTCCCCTTGGATGAGCAGTTCTTC.

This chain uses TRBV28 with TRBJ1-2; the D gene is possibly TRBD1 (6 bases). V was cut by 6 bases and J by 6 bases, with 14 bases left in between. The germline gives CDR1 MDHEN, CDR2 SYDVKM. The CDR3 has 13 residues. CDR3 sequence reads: CASRPTGLDGYTF. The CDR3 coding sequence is TGTGCCAGCAGGCCAACAGGGTTAGATGGCTACACCTTC.

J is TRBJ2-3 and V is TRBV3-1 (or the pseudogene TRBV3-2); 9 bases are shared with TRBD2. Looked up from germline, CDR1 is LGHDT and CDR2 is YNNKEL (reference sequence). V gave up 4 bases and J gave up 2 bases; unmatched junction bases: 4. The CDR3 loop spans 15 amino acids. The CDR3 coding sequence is TGTGCCAGCAGCCTTACTAGCGGGTACACAGATACGCAGTATTTT. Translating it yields CASSLTSGYTDTQYF.

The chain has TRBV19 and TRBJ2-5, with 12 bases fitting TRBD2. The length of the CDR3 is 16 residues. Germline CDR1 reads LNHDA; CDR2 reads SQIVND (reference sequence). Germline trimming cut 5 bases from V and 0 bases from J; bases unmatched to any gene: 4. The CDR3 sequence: CASSLAGGMYQETQYF. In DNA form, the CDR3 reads TGTGCCAGTAGTCTAGCGGGGGGGATGTACCAAGAGACCCAGTACTTC.

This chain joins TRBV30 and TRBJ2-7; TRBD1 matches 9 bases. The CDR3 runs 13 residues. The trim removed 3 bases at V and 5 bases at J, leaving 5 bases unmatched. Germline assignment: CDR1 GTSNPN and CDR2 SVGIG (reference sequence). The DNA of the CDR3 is TGTGCCTGGAGCGGGACAGGGTGGCACGAGCAGTACTTC. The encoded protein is CAWSGTGWHEQYF.

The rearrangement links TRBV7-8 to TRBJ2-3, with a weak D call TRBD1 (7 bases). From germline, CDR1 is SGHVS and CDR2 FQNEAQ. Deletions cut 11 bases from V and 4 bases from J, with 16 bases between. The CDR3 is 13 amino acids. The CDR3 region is CASGGGSADTQYF. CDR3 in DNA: TGTGCCTCAGGGGGAGGATCTGCAGATACGCAGTATTTT.

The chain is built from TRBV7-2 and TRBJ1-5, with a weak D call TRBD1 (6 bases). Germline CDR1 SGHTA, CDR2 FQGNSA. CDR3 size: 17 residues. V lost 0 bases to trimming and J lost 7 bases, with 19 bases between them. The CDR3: CASSLAGRGGDRQPQHF. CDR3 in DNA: TGTGCCAGCAGCTTAGCCGGGCGAGGGGGGGATCGACAGCCCCAGCATTTT.

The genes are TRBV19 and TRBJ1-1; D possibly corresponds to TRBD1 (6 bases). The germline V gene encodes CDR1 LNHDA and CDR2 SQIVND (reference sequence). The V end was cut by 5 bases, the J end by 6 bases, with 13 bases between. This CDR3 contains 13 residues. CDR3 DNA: TGTGCCAGTAGTTCAGGGGTTTTCTCTGAAGCTTTCTTT. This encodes CASSSGVFSEAFF.

CDR3 in amino acids: CSVVASADRAQYF. The CDR3, as DNA: TGCAGCGTTGTGGCCAGCGCGGATCGGGCGCAGTATTTT. This chain connects TRBV29-1 to TRBJ2-3; no definite D call. This CDR3 is built from 13 residues. Germline assignment: CDR1 SQVTM and CDR2 ANQGSEA. Deletions cut 4 bases from V and 10 bases from J, with 18 bases between.

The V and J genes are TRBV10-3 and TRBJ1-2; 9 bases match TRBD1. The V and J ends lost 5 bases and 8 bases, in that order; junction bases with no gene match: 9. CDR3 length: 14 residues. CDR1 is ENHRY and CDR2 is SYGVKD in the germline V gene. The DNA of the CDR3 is TGTGCCATCAGTCCACCGGGACAGGGTTTCGGCTACACCTTC. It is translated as CAISPPGQGFGYTF.

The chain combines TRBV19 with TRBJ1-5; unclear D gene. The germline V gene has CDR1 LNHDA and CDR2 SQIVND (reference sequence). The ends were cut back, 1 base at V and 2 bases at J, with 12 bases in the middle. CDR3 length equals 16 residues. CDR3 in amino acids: CASSIAEGMGNQPQHF. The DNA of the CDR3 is TGTGCCAGTAGTATAGCGGAGGGAATGGGCAATCAGCCCCAGCATTTT.

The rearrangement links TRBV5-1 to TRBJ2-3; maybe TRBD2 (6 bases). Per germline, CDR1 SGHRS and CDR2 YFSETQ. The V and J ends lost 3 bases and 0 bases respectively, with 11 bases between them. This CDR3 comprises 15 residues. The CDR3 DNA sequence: TGCGCCAGCAGCTGGCTAGCGTCTAGCACAGATACGCAGTATTTT. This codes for CASSWLASSTDTQYF.

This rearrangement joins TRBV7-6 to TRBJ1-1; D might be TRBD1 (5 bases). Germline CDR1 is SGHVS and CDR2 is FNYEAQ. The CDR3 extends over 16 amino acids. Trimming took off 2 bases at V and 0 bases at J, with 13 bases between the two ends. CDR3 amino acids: CASSLLSGIMNTEAFF. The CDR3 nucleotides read TGTGCCAGCAGCTTACTATCAGGGATCATGAACACTGAAGCTTTCTTT.

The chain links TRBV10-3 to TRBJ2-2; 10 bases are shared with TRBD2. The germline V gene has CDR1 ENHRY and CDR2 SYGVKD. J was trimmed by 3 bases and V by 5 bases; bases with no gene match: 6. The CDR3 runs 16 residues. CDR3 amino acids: CAISPNLAGDTGELFF. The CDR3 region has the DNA TGTGCCATCAGTCCCAACCTAGCGGGAGACACCGGGGAGCTGTTTTTT.

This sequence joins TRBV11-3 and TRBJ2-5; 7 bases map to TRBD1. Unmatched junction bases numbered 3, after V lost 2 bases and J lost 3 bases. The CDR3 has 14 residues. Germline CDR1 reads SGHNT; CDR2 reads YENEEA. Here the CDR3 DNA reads TGTGCCAGCAGCTTAATTGGGACAGAAGAGACCCAGTACTTC. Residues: CASSLIGTEETQYF. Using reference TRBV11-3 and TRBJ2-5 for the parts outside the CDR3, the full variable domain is EAGVVQSPRYKIIEKKQPVAFWCNPISGHNTLYWYLQNLGQGPELLIRYENEEAVDDSQLPKDRFSAERLKGVDSTLKIQPAELGDSAVYLCASSLIGTEETQYFGPGTRLLVL.

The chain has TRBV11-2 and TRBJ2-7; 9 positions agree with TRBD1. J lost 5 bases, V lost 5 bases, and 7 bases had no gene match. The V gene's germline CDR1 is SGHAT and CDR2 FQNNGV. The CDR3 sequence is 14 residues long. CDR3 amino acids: CASSDPGQGNEQYF. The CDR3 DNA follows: TGTGCCAGCAGCGATCCGGGACAGGGAAACGAGCAGTACTTC.

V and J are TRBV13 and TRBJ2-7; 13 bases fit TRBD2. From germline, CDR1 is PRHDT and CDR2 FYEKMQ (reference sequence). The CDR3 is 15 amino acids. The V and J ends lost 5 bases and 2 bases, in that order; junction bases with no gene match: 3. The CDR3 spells CASSAGLAGAYEQYF. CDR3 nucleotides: TGTGCCAGCAGCGCCGGACTAGCGGGGGCCTACGAGCAGTACTTC.

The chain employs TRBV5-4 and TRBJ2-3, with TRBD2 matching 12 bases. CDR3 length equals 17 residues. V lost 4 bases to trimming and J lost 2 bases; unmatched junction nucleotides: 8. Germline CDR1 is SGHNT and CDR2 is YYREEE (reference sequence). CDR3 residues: CASSPSGGAYYTDTQYF. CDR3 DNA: TGTGCCAGCAGCCCTAGCGGGGGGGCATATTACACAGATACGCAGTATTTT.